The source of this TCR beta chain is a study of patients and donors after allogeneic stem cell transplantation. Trimming left V 5 bases short and J 2 bases short, with 6 bases between. In germline, CDR1 is MNHNY, CDR2 SVGAGI (reference sequence). This CDR3 has 12 residues. One entry per CDR3 protein results from TCRdb running MiXCR on the RT-PCR reads. The sample holds 150,000 to 200,000 distinct CDR3 sequences, approximately 25% seen once. This clonotype turned up a few times. Material: blood, either unsorted or a sorted T cell fraction (not recorded which). The chain employs TRBV6-6 and TRBJ1-1; D ambiguous. This clonotype was obtained from a human donor who was either an allogeneic HSCT recipient or a stem cell or donor lymphocyte infusion donor (not recorded which). It is not recorded whose cells these are; they may come from a transplant donor. The CDR3 sequence is CASSNGNTEAFF. As DNA, the CDR3 is TGTGCCAGCAGTAACGGAAACACTGAAGCTTTCTTT.